Given below is one TCR beta chain in context. The antigen this receptor binds is unknown. No base qualities exist here, and no much larger clone lies one base off it. This specimen comes from a study of CD4 T cells in relation to SARS-CoV-2 and coronaviruses (dated by TCRdb to the early 2020s). The study in broad terms: In the ViraFEST assay, PBMCs were cultured with antigen for about eleven days, after which TCR beta CDR3s were sequenced to identify clonal expansions specific to the antigen. The negative reference condition was either a culture with an HIV-1 Nef peptide pool or a culture with no peptide. A different TCR-beta assay, based on Illumina, was used to sequence expansion assays from other donors in the study. Patient-derived lymphoblastoid cell lines were used to map the HLA restriction of shared crossreactive spike epitopes. At the level of individual TCR clonotypes, the study evaluated whether memory CD4+ T cells crossreact between the spike proteins of SARS-CoV-2 and those of common cold coronaviruses. Samples from three pre-COVID donors and the naive versus memory experiments were sequenced with the Adaptive Biotechnologies TCR-sequencing kit; other data were Illumina-based.

Receptor libraries were prepared by the immunoSEQ multiplex PCR assay. As for the original processing: During preprocessing, nonproductive sequences were removed, along with CDR3s that did not begin with C, did not end with F or W, or were shorter than 7 amino acids. Antigen-specific clonotypes were called with the MANAFEST web app on the basis of expansion relative to the reference and to other culture wells. A clone was considered positive if significant expansion relative to the reference culture was observed in 2 of 3 replicate wells at an FDR below 0.05. For a clone to be considered positive, significant expansion relative to all other tandem wells and an odds ratio above 5 were also required. Pairwise Levenshtein distance, computed with the stringdist R package after three terminal residues were trimmed from each end, was used as the measure of CDR3 homology. TCRdb took over this immuneACCESS table, retaining in-frame rearrangements with V and J assigned. Such tables are incomplete; in checked studies, under half of the missing clones stem from an unresolved V gene, and the remainder is unexplained. The V and J calls and clone size were taken over from that table, and D and trimming were inferred from the DNA. For this sample there are over 25,000 clones; 76% appear just once. The top ten hold over 12% of the sample.

CD4+ T cells from unexposed donors were collected before the COVID-19 pandemic (2011-2018). After 10 days of culture, CD4+ T cells were isolated with the EasySep CD4+ T cell isolation kit. As far as cell numbers permitted, CD4+ T cells from unexposed donors were tested for reactivity against SARS-CoV-2 S and N as well as four spike pools from common cold coronaviruses. Two million PBMCs per well were cultured in IMDM with approximately 5% human AB serum and 8.5 to 10 IU/ml IL-2. Half of the culture medium was replaced with fresh IL-2-containing medium on days 3 and 7. In general, triplicate replicate wells were used for every peptide culture condition. Leukapheresis product for the unexposed donors was purchased commercially. PBMCs were isolated from leukapheresis product or whole blood by Ficoll-Paque PLUS gradient centrifugation. The PBMCs went either fresh into the expansion assay or into cryopreservation at -140 degrees C. The QIAamp Micro DNA Kit was used to extract genomic DNA from the CD4+ T cells.

Trimming accounts for 7 bases at V and 4 bases at J, while the number of junction bases matched to no gene is 10. CDR1 and CDR2, looked up from the germline V gene, are SGDLS and YYNGEE. From its cysteine to its phenylalanine, the CDR3 spans 14 amino acids. Of all the DNA, just the CDR3 is kept, 42 bases in frame from base 1. General study outcomes and caveats: The study was limited by small numbers of patients and tested TCRs. Crossreactive clones showed significantly weaker SARS-CoV-2-driven expansion than monoreactive clones, consistent with antigenic imprinting. Crossreactivity analysis centred on spike protein, so crossreactivity against other viral proteins was not assessed. Pre-pandemic and post-infection samples were not both contributed by any donor, so tracing of the source of pre-existing responses was limited. Roughly 60% of donors had memory CD4+ clonotypes that crossrecognized SARS-CoV-2 and at least one common cold coronavirus spike.

Sequenced: CD4+ T cells from PBMCs, cultured in vitro. The sequence was obtained from a human donor in good health. This chain is built from TRBV9 and TRBJ2-7, and TRBD1 aligns with 8 junction nucleotides. The CDR3 protein sequence reads: CASSRGQGAYEQYF. In nucleotide form, the sequence is TGTGCCAGCTCGAGGGGGCAGGGGGCGTACGAGCAGTACTTC.